This TCR beta chain appears in the sequencing data of a study of somatic mutations in cytotoxic T cells in rheumatoid arthritis. Looked up from germline, CDR1 is SGHTA and CDR2 is FQGNSA. V was cut by 6 bases and J by 6 bases, with 11 bases left in between. This CDR3 comprises 13 residues. Sequenced by immunoSEQ multiplex PCR; TCRdb stores in-frame clones only, minus some. The sample records roughly 17,000 clones, roughly 85% being singletons. The genes are TRBV7-2 and TRBJ2-2; the D is unclear. Material: CD8+ T cells sorted from blood. The receptor was derived from a woman aged 40 to 55 with rheumatoid arthritis. CDR3 region: CASSLDSPGELFF. The CDR3 DNA is TGTGCCAGCAGTCTAGATTCCCCCGGGGAGCTGTTTTTT.